The 2 T cell receptor beta chains presented below share a single source sample, sequenced in a study of neurological immune-mediated disorders. MiXCR, applied by TCRdb to the 5' RACE reads, yields one record per CDR3 protein. The sample gives 30,000 to 50,000 distinct CDR3 sequences, approximately 7% of which show up once; roughly 5.6% is in the top ten. The material sequenced was CD4+ T cells from blood. The receptors were sampled from a man over 45 in good health.

This clonotype was seen ten or more times. The chain is built from TRBV12-3 or TRBV12-4 and TRBJ2-7; the D is unclear. Trimming pared 7 bases from V and 1 base from J, leaving 11 bases between. The CDR3 has 13 residues. The CDR3 DNA follows: TGTGCCAGCACCCCCGTGGGATCCTACGAGCAGTACTTC. It encodes CASTPVGSYEQYF.

This clonotype showed up many times. V is TRBV6-2 or TRBV6-3 and J is TRBJ2-7, with D unresolved. The CDR3 consists of 14 residues. V was cut by 5 bases and J by 2 bases, with 13 bases left in between. CDR1 is MNHEY, CDR2 SVGEGT, per germline. For the CDR3, the DNA is TGTGCCAGCAGTCGAGGCATGGTAACCTACGAGCAGTACTTC. It is translated as CASSRGMVTYEQYF.